This T cell receptor (beta chain) comes out of a study of shared clonotypes between healthy human individuals. Study-level points and caveats: Non-shared clonotypes were found to have lower generation probabilities than the clonotypes that were shared by all four of the sorted-subset donors. Shared across a few donors were about 4.6% of the naive CD4 clonotypes.

Note on this clone: The target antigen is unknown.

The protocol was immunoSEQ multiplex PCR, while the TCRdb copy is restricted to in-frame clones and leaves out a portion. Here the sample spans about 1.5 million clones, roughly 96% being singletons. CDR1 and CDR2 (germline): SGHDT, YYEEEE. V was clipped by 0 bases and J by 1 base, with 7 bases between them. The CDR3 has 14 amino acids. Donation came from healthy HIV-negative adults that had no recent acute infections or vaccinations. The sequence came from a man aged 25-40 years in good health. J is TRBJ1-1 and V is TRBV5-6; D uncertain. Sequencing was done on a sample of naive CD4+ T cells sorted from blood. The sample's subset: CD45RA+ positively selected. The DNA of the CDR3 is TGTGCCAGCAGCTTGGCGCTGAGGAACACTGAAGCTTTCTTT. This gives the protein CASSLALRNTEAFF.